One and the same sample provided the 30 T cell receptor beta chains below, sequenced in a study of cytomegalovirus exposure and HLA in healthy donors. Clones were sequenced by immunoSEQ multiplex PCR, and TCRdb holds only the in-frame ones, with some missing. The table shows fewer than 90,000 clones, with 84% occurring only once. The sequencing input was PBMCs. The receptors here all came from a young woman in good health and CMV-seropositive.

This chain uses TRBV4-1 with TRBJ1-5, with D perhaps TRBD1 (6 bases). This CDR3 contains 17 residues. In germline, CDR1 is MGHRA, CDR2 YSYEKL. V lost 3 bases, J lost 0 bases, and 15 bases lay in between. The CDR3 DNA reads as TGCGCCAGCAGCCATTTACAGGGTACCCGTAGCAATCAGCCCCAGCATTTT. Amino acids: CASSHLQGTRSNQPQHF.

The chain recombines TRBV28 with TRBJ1-5, with TRBD1 identical over 7 bases. The CDR3 spans 14 residues. Germline loops: CDR1 MDHEN, CDR2 SYDVKM. Germline trimming cut 6 bases from V and 7 bases from J; bases unmatched to any gene: 9. The chain's CDR3 is CASRPQGMQQPQHF. CDR3 bases: TGTGCCAGCAGACCACAGGGGATGCAACAGCCCCAGCATTTT. The full variable domain, completed using reference TRBV28 and TRBJ1-5, is DVKVTQSSRYLVKRTGEKVFLECVQDMDHENMFWYRQDPGLGLRLIYFSYDVKMKEKGDIPEGYSVSREKKERFSLILESASTNQTSMYLCASRPQGMQQPQHFGDGTRLSIL.

The chain has TRBV2 and TRBJ2-2; 10 bases are shared with TRBD2. Germline CDR1 is SNHLY and CDR2 is FYNNEI. The CDR3 contains 16 residues. Trimming took 6 bases from V and 4 from J; bases not matched to a gene: 8. The CDR3 region is CASSQGASGGTGELFF. DNA of the CDR3: TGTGCCAGCAGCCAGGGGGCTAGCGGGGGCACCGGGGAGCTGTTTTTT.

As regards this clone: A junction boundary mismatches the germline segment, possibly from a read error. The V gene is TRBV6-6, the J gene TRBJ1-6, with a weak D call TRBD1 (5 bases). The germline V gene has CDR1 MNHNY and CDR2 SVGAGI (reference sequence). The CDR3 extends over 13 amino acids. The DNA of the CDR3 is TGTGCCGGCAGGGCGGACTATAATTCACCCCTCCACTTT. It is translated as CAGRADYNSPLHF.

The CDR3: CASTRTGVAEAFF. In DNA, the CDR3 is TGTGCCAGCACCCGCACCGGGGTCGCTGAAGCTTTCTTT. The chain couples TRBV7-9 to TRBJ1-1; D gene unclear. The CDR3 is 13 residues long. CDR1 and CDR2 (germline): SEHNR, FQNEAQ (reference sequence). With 7 bases removed from V and 6 bases from J, the gap between germline ends came to 15 bases.

The rearrangement joins TRBV30 to TRBJ1-2; the match to TRBD1 covers 9 bases. The CDR3 totals 19 residues. Germline V CDR1 and CDR2: GTSNPN, SVGIG (reference sequence). V lost 4 bases to trimming and J lost 6 bases; unmatched junction nucleotides: 24. The CDR3: CAWTHLGQGGRAPWDGYTF. CDR3 nucleotide sequence: TGTGCCTGGACCCATCTGGGACAGGGTGGCAGGGCCCCATGGGATGGCTACACCTTC.

V usage is TRBV19 and J usage is TRBJ2-3; TRBD2 agrees at 8 bases. This CDR3 region has 16 residues. Per the germline V gene, CDR1 is LNHDA and CDR2 is SQIVND (reference sequence). The junction had 8 bases not matched to a gene; V was cut back by 6 bases and J by 0 bases. CDR3 amino acids: CASSTIAGTSTDTQYF. CDR3 DNA sequence: TGTGCCAGTAGCACGATAGCGGGGACTAGCACAGATACGCAGTATTTT.

This clone was observed a single time. The rearrangement joins TRBV29-1 to TRBJ2-7; 12 positions match TRBD1. Germline lookup yields CDR1 SQVTM and CDR2 ANQGSEA. The CDR3 totals 13 residues. V was pared by 8 bases and J by 6 bases, with 8 bases of the junction left unmatched. The CDR3 DNA follows: TGCAGCTTTTGCCGGGACAGGGGGCTCGAGCAGTACTTC. Translating gives CSFCRDRGLEQYF.

The V call is TRBV6-1, the J call TRBJ1-2; TRBD1 matches at 9 bases. V shed 6 bases, J shed 8 bases, and the junction held 13 bases outside the gene matches. The germline V gene has CDR1 MNHNS and CDR2 SASEGT. CDR3 length equals 15 residues. CDR3 region: CASRLTGGRVEGYTF. CDR3 nucleotides: TGTGCCAGCAGATTAACAGGGGGCAGGGTGGAGGGCTACACCTTC.

This clone was counted a single time. The chain couples TRBV5-1 to TRBJ2-5; D is unresolved. Trimming took 4 bases from V and 1 from J, leaving 5 bases between them. This CDR3 is built from 12 residues. Germline lookup yields CDR1 SGHRS and CDR2 YFSETQ. CDR3 in amino acids: CASSLLQETQYF. The CDR3 DNA reads as TGCGCCAGCAGCCTACTCCAAGAGACCCAGTACTTC. Looking up the rest from reference TRBV5-1 and TRBJ2-5 gives the full variable domain: KAGVTQTPRYLIKTRGQQVTLSCSPISGHRSVSWYQQTPGQGLQFLFEYFSETQRNKGNFPGRFSGRQFSNSRSEMNVSTLELGDSALYLCASSLLQETQYFGPGTRLLVL.

V gene TRBV18 combines with J gene TRBJ1-5; 9 bases agree with TRBD1. The CDR3 runs 15 residues. Germline assignment: CDR1 KGHSH and CDR2 LQKENI. V dropped 5 bases and J dropped 7; count of bases not matched to a gene: 9. The CDR3 region is CASSTGTGFLQPQHF. CDR3 sequence (DNA): TGTGCCAGCTCAACCGGGACAGGGTTTTTACAGCCCCAGCATTTT.

The chain recombines TRBV30 with TRBJ2-3; 7 nucleotides match TRBD1. Germline trimming cut 4 bases from V and 0 bases from J; bases unmatched to any gene: 7. CDR1 and CDR2 (germline): GTSNPN, SVGIG (reference sequence). There are 15 residues in the CDR3. CDR3 region: CAWIDRATSTDTQYF. The CDR3 nucleotides are TGTGCCTGGATAGACAGGGCGACTAGCACAGATACGCAGTATTTT.

The chain uses TRBV30 and TRBJ1-1; no reliable D call. The CDR3 is 13 residues long. V was shortened by 0 bases and J by 1 base, with 6 bases between the two germline ends. Germline loops: CDR1 GTSNPN, CDR2 SVGIG (reference sequence). CDR3 amino acids: CAWSVNQNTEAFF. The CDR3 nucleotides read TGTGCCTGGAGTGTAAATCAGAACACTGAAGCTTTCTTT.

The gene calls are TRBV6-5 and TRBJ1-5; possibly TRBD1 for D (5 bases). Between the trimmed V and J ends, which lost 6 bases and 2 bases, there was a span of 14 bases. Germline CDR1 MNHEY, CDR2 SVGAGI. This CDR3 has 15 amino acids. The CDR3 protein is CASRGFTQGNQPQHF. The CDR3 DNA is TGTGCCAGCAGGGGGTTTACACAGGGCAATCAGCCCCAGCATTTT.

This clone was detected only once. The chain is built from TRBV2 and TRBJ2-2; D possibly corresponds to TRBD1 (5 bases). The CDR3 runs to 15 residues. CDR1 and CDR2 (germline): SNHLY, FYNNEI. Trimming took 8 bases from V and 0 from J, leaving 13 bases between them. The CDR3 sequence is CASAHRWANTGELFF. In DNA form, the CDR3 reads TGTGCCAGCGCTCACAGGTGGGCGAACACCGGGGAGCTGTTTTTT. Full variable domain (missing parts from reference TRBV2 and TRBJ2-2): EPEVTQTPSHQVTQMGQEVILRCVPISNHLYFYWYRQILGQKVEFLVSFYNNEISEKSEIFDDQFSVERPDGSNFTLKIRSTKLEDSAMYFCASAHRWANTGELFFGEGSRLTVL.

The chain links TRBV6-4 to TRBJ2-3; TRBD2 is a possible D gene (5 bases). This CDR3 comprises 13 residues. V lost 4 bases and J lost 9, with 14 bases in between. The germline gives CDR1 MRHNA, CDR2 SNTAGT. This CDR3 reads CASSGLSGGTQYF. The DNA for the CDR3 is TGTGCCAGCAGTGGTCTAAGCGGAGGCACGCAGTATTTT.

The CDR3 here is CASSQDTGETEAFF. CDR3 in DNA: TGTGCCAGCAGCCAAGACACAGGGGAAACTGAAGCTTTCTTT. The chain joins TRBV4-2 to TRBJ1-1; 7 bases are shared with TRBD1. Germline V gene sequence: CDR1 LGHNA, CDR2 YNFKEQ. With 0 bases clipped from V and 5 bases from J, the junction kept 3 bases outside the gene matches. The CDR3 is 14 residues long.

V is TRBV27 and J is TRBJ2-1, with TRBD2 matching 10 bases. Germline trimming cut 2 bases from V and 7 bases from J; bases unmatched to any gene: 5. The CDR3 consists of 15 residues. Germline CDR1 reads MNHEY; CDR2 reads SMNVEV (reference sequence). Here the CDR3 reads CASSLSGGAGNEQFF. The DNA of the CDR3 is TGTGCCAGCAGTTTAAGCGGGGGGGCCGGGAATGAGCAGTTCTTC.

This chain uses TRBV21-1 with TRBJ1-2. TRBV21-1 is reported as a pseudogene. This CDR3 has 15 amino acids. CDR3 in amino acids: CASSNHNRAGDGYTF. CDR3 DNA sequence: TGTGCCAGCAGCAACCATAACAGGGCGGGGGATGGCTACACCTTC.

This chain uses TRBV10-1 with TRBJ2-1, with D possibly being TRBD1 (6 bases). V dropped 3 bases and J dropped 5 bases, with 14 bases sitting between them. The CDR3 extends over 15 amino acids. The germline CDR1 and CDR2 sequences are WNHNN and SYGVQD (reference sequence). The CDR3 loop is CASSDGTGNHNEQFF. For the CDR3, the DNA is TGCGCCAGCAGTGACGGAACAGGGAACCACAATGAGCAGTTCTTC.

The V and J genes are TRBV5-1 and TRBJ2-5, with TRBD1 identical over 9 bases. This CDR3 spans 14 amino acids. The germline V gene encodes CDR1 SGHRS and CDR2 YFSETQ. With V trimmed by 2 bases and J by 7 bases, 6 bases remained unmatched. The CDR3 sequence is CASSLEGQGVTQYF. The CDR3 DNA reads TGCGCCAGCAGCTTAGAGGGACAGGGTGTGACCCAGTACTTC. Using reference TRBV5-1 and TRBJ2-5 for the parts outside the CDR3, the full variable domain is KAGVTQTPRYLIKTRGQQVTLSCSPISGHRSVSWYQQTPGQGLQFLFEYFSETQRNKGNFPGRFSGRQFSNSRSEMNVSTLELGDSALYLCASSLEGQGVTQYFGPGTRLLVL.

V usage is TRBV7-9 and J usage is TRBJ1-1; D might be TRBD1 (6 bases). Trimming removed 0 bases from V and 1 base from J, with 12 bases in between. The CDR3 loop spans 16 amino acids. CDR1 and CDR2 from the germline V gene are SEHNR and FQNEAQ (reference sequence). The CDR3 DNA reads TGTGCCAGCAGCTTAGCGTGGGGGGGGGCGAACACTGAAGCTTTCTTT. Translating it yields CASSLAWGGANTEAFF.

The chain uses TRBV7-9 and TRBJ1-6; D not certain. The ends were cut back, 2 bases at V and 0 bases at J, with 8 bases in the middle. This CDR3 region has 16 residues. Germline CDR1 is SEHNR and CDR2 is FQNEAQ (reference sequence). In nucleotides, the CDR3 is TGTGCCAGCAGCTTAATTCCGAGCTCCTATAATTCACCCCTCCACTTT. Protein sequence: CASSLIPSSYNSPLHF.

This chain connects TRBV19 to TRBJ2-1; 8 bases line up with TRBD2. Per germline, CDR1 LNHDA and CDR2 SQIVND (reference sequence). The CDR3 covers 16 residues. The ends lost 3 bases at V and 0 bases at J; junction bases unmatched: 4. DNA for the CDR3: TGTGCCAGTAGTATTCGGGCGGGGGGCTCCTACAATGAGCAGTTCTTC. As protein: CASSIRAGGSYNEQFF. Full variable domain (remainder filled in from reference TRBV19 and TRBJ2-1): DGGITQSPKYLFRKEGQNVTLSCEQNLNHDAMYWYRQDPGQGLRLIYYSQIVNDFQKGDIAEGYSVSREKKESFPLTVTSAQKNPTAFYLCASSIRAGGSYNEQFFGPGTRLTVL.

The rearrangement joins TRBV5-1 to TRBJ1-1, with TRBD1 matching 9 bases. CDR1 SGHRS and CDR2 YFSETQ come from the germline V gene. With V trimmed by 0 bases and J by 5 bases, 5 bases remained unmatched. The CDR3 loop spans 15 amino acids. In DNA form, the CDR3 reads TGCGCCAGCAGCTTGGTATACAGGGGGCGAACTGAAGCTTTCTTT. It is translated as CASSLVYRGRTEAFF.

The gene calls are TRBV5-1 and TRBJ1-6; possible D gene TRBD1, 6 bases. Per the germline V gene, CDR1 is SGHRS and CDR2 is YFSETQ. V gave up 2 bases and J gave up 0 bases, with 9 bases separating them. The CDR3 totals 16 residues. The CDR3 DNA reads TGCGCCAGCAGCTTACAGGGTCTCTCCTATAATTCACCCCTCCACTTT. Residues: CASSLQGLSYNSPLHF.

V usage is TRBV25-1 and J usage is TRBJ2-2; D possibly corresponds to TRBD1 (6 bases). V lost 0 bases, J lost 4 bases, and 9 bases lay in between. This CDR3 is built from 15 residues. Looked up from germline, CDR1 is MGHDK and CDR2 is SYGVNS. In nucleotides, the CDR3 is TGTGCCAGCAGTGAATATACAGGGAGCACCGGGGAGCTGTTTTTT. Translating it yields CASSEYTGSTGELFF.

The table lists this clone with a count of one. Other nucleotide sequences from this sample produce the same CDR3. This rearrangement joins TRBV2 to TRBJ2-5, with TRBD1 matching over 7 bases. In germline, CDR1 is SNHLY, CDR2 FYNNEI. V shed 4 bases, J shed 4 bases, and the junction held 3 bases outside the gene matches. The CDR3 loop spans 13 amino acids. The DNA of the CDR3 is TGTGCCAGCAGTGGTACAGGGGTAGAGACCCAGTACTTC. It codes for CASSGTGVETQYF. Based on the CDR3 plus reference TRBV2 and TRBJ2-5, the full variable domain is EPEVTQTPSHQVTQMGQEVILRCVPISNHLYFYWYRQILGQKVEFLVSFYNNEISEKSEIFDDQFSVERPDGSNFTLKIRSTKLEDSAMYFCASSGTGVETQYFGPGTRLLVL.

The chain has TRBV7-9 and TRBJ1-1, with a weak D call TRBD1 (5 bases). The CDR3 runs 12 residues. The ends were cut back, 5 bases at V and 7 bases at J, with 11 bases in the middle. The germline gives CDR1 SEHNR, CDR2 FQNEAQ (reference sequence). In DNA, the CDR3 is TGTGCCAGCAGCCAAGGGGCAATTGAAGCTTTCTTT. Translating it yields CASSQGAIEAFF. Full variable domain (missing parts from reference TRBV7-9 and TRBJ1-1): DTGVSQNPRHKITKRGQNVTFRCDPISEHNRLYWYRQTLGQGPEFLTYFQNEAQLEKSRLLSDRFSAERPKGSFSTLEIQRTEQGDSAMYLCASSQGAIEAFFGQGTRLTVV.

There are a few counts of this clone. This sequence joins TRBV19 and TRBJ1-3; possibly TRBD1 for D (5 bases). Germline V lookup: CDR1 LNHDA, CDR2 SQIVND (reference sequence). Trimming left V 5 bases short and J 0 bases short, with 11 bases between. CDR3 length: 15 residues. The CDR3 loop is CASSPRQFSGNTIYF. CDR3 nucleotides: TGTGCCAGTAGTCCACGACAGTTCTCTGGAAACACCATATATTTT.